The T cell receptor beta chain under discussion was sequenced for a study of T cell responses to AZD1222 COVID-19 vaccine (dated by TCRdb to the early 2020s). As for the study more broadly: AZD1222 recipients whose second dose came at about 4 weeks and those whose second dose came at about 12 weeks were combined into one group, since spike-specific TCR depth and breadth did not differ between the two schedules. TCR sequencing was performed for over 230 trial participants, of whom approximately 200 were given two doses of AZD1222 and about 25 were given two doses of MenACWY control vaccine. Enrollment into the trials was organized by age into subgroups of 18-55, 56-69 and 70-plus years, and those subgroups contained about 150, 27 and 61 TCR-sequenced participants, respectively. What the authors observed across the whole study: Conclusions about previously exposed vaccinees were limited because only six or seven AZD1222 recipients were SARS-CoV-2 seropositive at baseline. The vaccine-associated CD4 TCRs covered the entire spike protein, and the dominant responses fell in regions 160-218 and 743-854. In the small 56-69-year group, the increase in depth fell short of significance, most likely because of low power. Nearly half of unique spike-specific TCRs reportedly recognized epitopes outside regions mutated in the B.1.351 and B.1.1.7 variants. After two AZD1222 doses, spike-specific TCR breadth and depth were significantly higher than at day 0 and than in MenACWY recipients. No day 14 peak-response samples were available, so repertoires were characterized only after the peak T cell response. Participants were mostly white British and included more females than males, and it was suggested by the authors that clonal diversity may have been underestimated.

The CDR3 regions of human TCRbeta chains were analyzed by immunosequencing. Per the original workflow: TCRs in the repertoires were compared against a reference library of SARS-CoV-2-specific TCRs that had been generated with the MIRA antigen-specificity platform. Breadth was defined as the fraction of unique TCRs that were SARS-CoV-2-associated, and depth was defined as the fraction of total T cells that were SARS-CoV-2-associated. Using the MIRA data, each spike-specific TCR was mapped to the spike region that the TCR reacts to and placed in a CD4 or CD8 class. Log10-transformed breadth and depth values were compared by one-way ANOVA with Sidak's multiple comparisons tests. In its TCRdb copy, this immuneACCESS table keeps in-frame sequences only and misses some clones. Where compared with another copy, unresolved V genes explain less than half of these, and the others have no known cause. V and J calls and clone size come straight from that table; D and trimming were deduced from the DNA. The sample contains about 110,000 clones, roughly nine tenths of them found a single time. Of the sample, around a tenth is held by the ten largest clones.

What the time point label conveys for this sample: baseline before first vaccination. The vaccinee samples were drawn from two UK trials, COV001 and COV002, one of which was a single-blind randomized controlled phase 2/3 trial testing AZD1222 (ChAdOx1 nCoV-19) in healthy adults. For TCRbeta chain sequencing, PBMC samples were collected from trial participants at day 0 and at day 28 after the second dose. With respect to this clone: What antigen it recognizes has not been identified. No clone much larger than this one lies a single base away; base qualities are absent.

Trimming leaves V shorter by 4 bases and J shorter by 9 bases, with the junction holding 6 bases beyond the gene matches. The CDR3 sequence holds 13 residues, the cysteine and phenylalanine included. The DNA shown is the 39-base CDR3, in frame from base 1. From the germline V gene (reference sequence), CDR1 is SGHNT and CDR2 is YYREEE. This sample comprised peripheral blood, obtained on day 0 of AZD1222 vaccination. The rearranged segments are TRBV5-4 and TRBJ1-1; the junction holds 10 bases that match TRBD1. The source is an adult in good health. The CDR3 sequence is CASSAGTGAQAFF. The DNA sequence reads TGTGCCAGCAGCGCCGGGACAGGGGCGCAAGCTTTCTTT.